This T cell receptor (beta chain) was recovered during a study of CD8+ T cells in alopecia areata (dated by TCRdb to 2016 to 2019). Turning to the overall study: The treated patients, all with moderate-to-severe alopecia areata, were enrolled in an open-label pilot trial of oral tofacitinib given at 5 to 10 mg twice daily. Patients received tofacitinib for 6 to 18 months and were then followed off drug for 6 months to check for delayed response and recurrence. The study used high-throughput TCRbeta sequencing to examine T cell clonal expansion in alopecia areata, in both the C3H/HeJ mouse model and human patients. In humans, TCRbeta sequencing was performed on scalp tissue and on sorted CD4+ and CD8+ peripheral blood T cells from healthy controls and from patients with patchy or totalis/universalis alopecia areata. Biopsies were taken from tofacitinib-treated patients at baseline and again at 4 and 24 weeks into treatment, and several of those patients also had a later scalp biopsy. Scalp clonality was compared among normal scalp (n=4), patchy alopecia areata scalp (n=8), and alopecia totalis/universalis scalp (n=8). The RNA source kit depended on sample type: the PAXgene miRNA kit for fixed scalp, the miRNeasy kit for PBMCs, and the RNeasy kit for mouse skin. Amplification of TCRbeta CDR3 regions was done by immunoSEQ multiplex PCR using 35 Vbeta forward primers and 13 Jbeta reverse primers. Beyond this particular receptor, the publication reports: Compared with mice, TCR sequences shared between patients were less clear, possibly partly because of HLA diversity across the patient population. Compared with normal scalp, lesional scalp, particularly in alopecia totalis/universalis, had higher clonality and more expanded CD8+ clones, which suggests antigenic drive. Scalp TCR repertoire analysis is complicated because resident alphabeta T cells in normal human skin are also sequenced, whereas mouse skin is dominated by gammadelta T cells.

The library relied on the immunoSEQ multiplex PCR assay. For TCR sequencing, RNA was extracted from every sample and reverse transcribed into cDNA to serve as template. First-strand cDNA was synthesized with SuperScript III using a 2:1 mix of oligo-dT and random hexamers. A synthetic immune receptor repertoire was used to assess amplification bias, and residual bias was removed computationally. The source study handled its data this way. Raw reads were preprocessed to remove errors, and CDR3 was defined according to IMGT conventions as the region from the conserved cysteine to phenylalanine. Clonality was calculated as 1 minus Shannon entropy normalized by log2 of the number of productive unique TCRs. Whether each scalp clone was CD4 or CD8 was inferred by checking scalp TCRbeta sequences against the CD4 and CD8 repertoires from sorted blood. Sourced from immuneACCESS, this table was stored by TCRdb with only in-frame sequences that have V and J called. A share of the clones is absent; for the studies checked, an unresolved V gene accounts for under half, and the remainder has no known explanation. V and J calls plus clone size are reproduced from that table; the DNA served to infer D and trimming. A total of 150,000 to 190,000 clones appear in this sample, about 51% of them only once. The ten largest account for approximately 19% of the sample.

This clone was detected a few times. Its antigen specificity is not known. No quality values exist for individual bases; no much larger clone is one base distant. The germline V gene yields SGHDN for CDR1 and FVKESK for CDR2. Including cysteine and phenylalanine, the CDR3 has 15 amino acids. Only the CDR3 portion is preserved as DNA: 45 bases, with reading frame beginning at the first base. V and J lose 1 base and 1 base, and a span of 9 bases separates them. Taken with the paper, the label for time point translates to: baseline before oral tofacitinib. Peripheral blood and lesional scalp punch biopsies were obtained from patients with alopecia areata. PBMCs were separated by density centrifugation and stained for CD3, CD4 and CD8, after which CD4+ and CD8+ T cells were sorted on a FACSAria.

The chain is encoded by TRBV14 joined to TRBJ2-3; the D gene is possibly TRBD2, with 5 bases matching. The receptor was derived from a human donor with alopecia areata. The sample in question was CD8+ T cells sorted from blood, obtained at week 0. CDR3 protein: CASSQVPGGTDTQYF. The base sequence is TGTGCCAGCAGCCAAGTTCCCGGGGGCACAGATACGCAGTATTTT.